This is a list of T cell receptor beta chains from one sample in a study of T cell repertoires in cytomegalovirus infection. A single record per CDR3 protein comes from TCRdb applying MiXCR to the reads. The sample carries about 130,000 distinct CDR3 sequences, roughly 8.2% recorded once. The sequenced material came from PBMCs. These receptors all stem from a human donor in good health (CMV status not recorded). Some clones in this sample may be carry-over from other donors' samples. Each CDR3 is given with its conserved first and last residue. The D gene is left open where the match is weak. Size is omitted from some rows. Given values are once, few, many or a class for expanded clones.

>TRBJ1-3|TRBV3-1|-|15|-
TGTGCCAGCCATCAACTGGGGGGGATCGGAAACACCATATATTTT
CASHQLGGIGNTIYF
>TRBJ2-7|TRBV7-8|TRBD2|14|-
TGTGCCAGCAGCTCTCTAGCGGGGGCCTACGAGCAGTACTTC
CASSSLAGAYEQYF
>TRBJ2-7|TRBV28|-|14|many
TGTGCCAGCAGTTTACCCCGGGGCCCCTACGAGCAGTACTTC
CASSLPRGPYEQYF
>TRBJ1-4|TRBV29-1|-|14|-
TGCAGCGTTTTATTGGGGCAGTCTAATGAAAAACTGTTTTTT
CSVLLGQSNEKLFF
>TRBJ2-3|TRBV20-1|-|13|many
TGCAGTCCCAGCGGTTTGGTTGCAGATACGCAGTATTTT
CSPSGLVADTQYF
>TRBJ1-4|TRBV19|-|14|few
TGTGCCAGTAGCTCCGGGACACTATATGAAAAACTGTTTTTT
CASSSGTLYEKLFF
>TRBJ2-5|TRBV18|TRBD2|13|many
TGTGCCAGCCATAGCGGGGGTCTCCAGACCCAGTACTTC
CASHSGGLQTQYF
>TRBJ2-7|TRBV20-1|TRBD1|15|-
TGCAGTGCCCTTAGGACAGGGGGCTTGTTTGGAGAGCAGTACTTC
CSALRTGGLFGEQYF
>TRBJ1-2|TRBV29-1|TRBD1|13|-
TGCAGCGTCCCGGGACAGGGCCTCCGGGGCTACACCTTC
CSVPGQGLRGYTF
>TRBJ1-2|TRBV6-6|-|16|-
TGTGCCAGCAGCTCTACAGGAGGCGATATTAACTATGGCTACACCTTC
CASSSTGGDINYGYTF
>TRBJ1-2|TRBV2|TRBD1|14|many
TGTGCCAGCAGTGAGTCACAGGGGAACTATGGCTACACCTTC
CASSESQGNYGYTF
>TRBJ2-2|TRBV12-3/TRBV12-4|-|14|many
TGTGCCAGCAGTTTCCGCCAACGCACCGGGGAGCTGTTTTTT
CASSFRQRTGELFF
>TRBJ2-3|TRBV6-6|-|12|many
TGTGCCAGCAGTACGGACACTGTTACGCAGTATTTT
CASSTDTVTQYF
>TRBJ2-1|TRBV6-4|-|15|-
TGTGCCAGCAGTGTGGCATCAGAGGTCTTCAATGAGCAGTTCTTC
CASSVASEVFNEQFF
>TRBJ2-7|TRBV6-2/TRBV6-3|-|14|many
TGTGCCAGCAGTTACCGGGTAGGGGCCTACGAGCAGTACTTC
CASSYRVGAYEQYF
>TRBJ1-2|TRBV7-2|-|16|many
TGTGCCAGCAGCTTAGCCCCGGTCCTGGGGCTCTATGGCTACACCTTC
CASSLAPVLGLYGYTF
>TRBJ1-1|TRBV2|-|13|few
TGTGCCAGCGGGGTAGCGCCGAACACTGAAGCTTTCTTT
CASGVAPNTEAFF
>TRBJ1-4|TRBV2|-|15|few
TGTGCCATCCGGCGCACGGGGGCTGGTAATGAAAAACTGTTTTTT
CAIRRTGAGNEKLFF
>TRBJ2-1|TRBV20-1|-|14|few
TGCAGTGCTAGAGATGTTAGCTCCTACAATGAGCAGTTCTTC
CSARDVSSYNEQFF
>TRBJ2-1|TRBV11-2|-|16|many
TGTGCCAGCAGGCAGGGGCGAGGGGGACGATACAATGAGCAGTTCTTC
CASRQGRGGRYNEQFF
>TRBJ2-1|TRBV5-4|-|15|many
TGTGCCAGCAGTCCGACGGCAGGCTCCTACAATGAGCAGTTCTTC
CASSPTAGSYNEQFF
>TRBJ2-3|TRBV4-1|TRBD2|17|many
TGCGCCAGCAGCCAACTAATGTCCGGACTAGCGGCAGATACGCAGTATTTT
CASSQLMSGLAADTQYF
>TRBJ2-1|TRBV10-3|TRBD2|18|-
TGTGCCATCGGAGCGATAGCGGGGGGCCAGAGCTCCTACAATGAGCAGTTCTTC
CAIGAIAGGQSSYNEQFF
>TRBJ1-5|TRBV7-2|-|13|many
TGTGCCAGCAGCCCCGTGGTGGATCAGCCCCAGCATTTT
CASSPVVDQPQHF
>TRBJ2-2|TRBV5-1|-|13|-
TGCGCCAGCAGCTTGCGGGAAACCGGGGAGCTGTTTTTT
CASSLRETGELFF
>TRBJ2-2|TRBV2|TRBD1|15|-
TGTGCCAGCAGTTACAGGGGGCTTGCGACCGGGGAGCTGTTTTTT
CASSYRGLATGELFF
>TRBJ2-6|TRBV12-3/TRBV12-4|-|17|many
TGTGCCAGCAGCCCCTTGGGCGGCGGTGCTGGGGCCAACGTCCTGACTTTC
CASSPLGGGAGANVLTF
>TRBJ2-2|TRBV7-6|-|15|many
TGTGCCAGCAGCACCGAGGGGGGGAACACCGGGGAGCTGTTTTTT
CASSTEGGNTGELFF
>TRBJ1-2|TRBV7-2|-|14|many
TGTGCCAGCAGCCCCCCGGGGCTAGGGCATGGCTACACCTTC
CASSPPGLGHGYTF
>TRBJ2-5|TRBV7-9|-|10|many
TGTGCCAGCAGCTTGGGGACCCAGTACTTC
CASSLGTQYF
>TRBJ2-5|TRBV7-2|-|14|many
TGTGCCAGCAGCTTAGAGCCAGGGAAGGAGACCCAGTACTTC
CASSLEPGKETQYF
>TRBJ1-2|TRBV2|TRBD1|12|many
TGTGCCAGCAAGGCAGGGGGCCGCGGCTACACCTTC
CASKAGGRGYTF
>TRBJ2-3|TRBV7-2|-|12|many
TGTGCCAGCAGCTTATTGACGGATACGCAGTATTTT
CASSLLTDTQYF
>TRBJ2-7|TRBV14|TRBD1|13|few
TGTGCCAGCAGCCCACAGGGGTACGGGGAGCAGTACTTC
CASSPQGYGEQYF
>TRBJ1-1|TRBV7-9|-|14|many
TGTGCCAGCAGCTTAGCCCTAAGGGGCACTGAAGCTTTCTTT
CASSLALRGTEAFF
>TRBJ2-1|TRBV27|TRBD1|15|many
TGTGCCAGCAACCCTAGGCAGGGGGAGAACAATGAGCAGTTCTTC
CASNPRQGENNEQFF
>TRBJ2-1|TRBV12-3/TRBV12-4|-|14|many
TGTGCCAGCAGCCCCCGCAGCGACTACAATGAGCAGTTCTTC
CASSPRSDYNEQFF
>TRBJ2-6|TRBV5-3|-|15|few
TGTGCCAGAAGCCAGACAGAGGCTGGGGCCAACGTCCTGACTTTC
CARSQTEAGANVLTF
>TRBJ1-1|TRBV28|-|14|-
TGTGCCAGCAGTCCAACGGGGGTTGGAACTGAAGCTTTCTTT
CASSPTGVGTEAFF
>TRBJ2-7|TRBV28|-|13|few
TGTGCCAGCAGGCGTCCGGGACCCCGGGAGCAGTACTTC
CASRRPGPREQYF
>TRBJ1-3|TRBV12-3/TRBV12-4|-|14|many
TGTGCCAGCAGTCAACAGAGCTCTGGAAACACCATATATTTT
CASSQQSSGNTIYF
>TRBJ2-7|TRBV2|TRBD2|13|few
TGTGCCAGCACCGGGACTAACTCCTACGAGCAGTACTTC
CASTGTNSYEQYF
>TRBJ1-1|TRBV29-1|-|11|-
TGCAGCGTTGAAGGAAGGACTGAAGCTTTCTTT
CSVEGRTEAFF
>TRBJ1-2|TRBV5-1|TRBD1|13|-
TGCGCCAGCAGCATTGACAGGGTATATGGCTACACCTTC
CASSIDRVYGYTF
>TRBJ2-1|TRBV3-1|-|16|few
TGTGCCAGCAGCCAAGAAGGACGGGGGCTCTACAATGAGCAGTTCTTC
CASSQEGRGLYNEQFF
>TRBJ1-5|TRBV12-3/TRBV12-4|TRBD1|15|many
TGTGCCAGCAGTCCGCGACAGGGGAGCAATCAGCCCCAGCATTTT
CASSPRQGSNQPQHF
>TRBJ2-1|TRBV19|-|15|many
TGTGCCAGTAGTATTTCGACAGTATCCTACAATGAGCAGTTCTTC
CASSISTVSYNEQFF
>TRBJ2-3|TRBV5-4|-|14|many
TGTGCCAGCAGCTTGGAATTCGTCACAGATACGCAGTATTTT
CASSLEFVTDTQYF
>TRBJ1-2|TRBV28|-|13|many
TGTGCCAGCAGTTTTCGGCAGTACTATGGCTACACCTTC
CASSFRQYYGYTF
>TRBJ1-1|TRBV7-9|-|13|many
TGTGCCAGCAGCCCACAGGTGCGCACTGAAGCTTTCTTT
CASSPQVRTEAFF
>TRBJ2-1|TRBV7-8|-|15|many
TGTGCCAGCAGCTTAATAAAAGTAATTGGGAGTGAGCAGTTCTTC
CASSLIKVIGSEQFF
>TRBJ2-7|TRBV28|-|12|-
TGTGCCCGCAGTCTTAACAGCTACGAGCAGTACTTC
CARSLNSYEQYF
>TRBJ1-5|TRBV6-2/TRBV6-3|TRBD1|15|many
TGTGCCAGCAACCCGGACAGGGTGATAGATCAGCCCCAGCATTTT
CASNPDRVIDQPQHF
>TRBJ1-2|TRBV20-1|-|12|few
TGCAGTGCTAGAGATGAAAGCTATGGCTACACCTTC
CSARDESYGYTF
>TRBJ2-6|TRBV11-2|TRBD1|20|many
TGTGCCAGCAGCATTAGATTTCCGGGACAGGGTAACTCTGGGGCCAACGTCCTGACTTTC
CASSIRFPGQGNSGANVLTF
>TRBJ2-7|TRBV15|-|14|few
TGTGCCACCAGCAGCCCCCGACGGCTACGGGATCAGTACTTC
CATSSPRRLRDQYF
>TRBJ2-3|TRBV7-2|TRBD2|16|many
TGTGCCAGCAGCTTAGTGCCGGGGGGGAGCACAGATACGCAGTATTTT
CASSLVPGGSTDTQYF
>TRBJ1-6|TRBV2|TRBD1|14|-
TGTGCCAGCAACAGGGGACAATATAATTCACCCCTCCACTTT
CASNRGQYNSPLHF
>TRBJ1-2|TRBV4-1|-|15|many
TGCGCCAGCAGCCAAGGCGAGCAACAGCTCTATGGCTACACCTTC
CASSQGEQQLYGYTF